Shown below are 27 T cell receptor beta chains from a single sample sequenced in a study of Ad26.COV2.S vaccination and SARS-CoV-2 variants. Specified treatment: around 19 received Ad26.COV2.S at low or high dose, single or two shots; 5 received placebo; per-sample allocation not given. Sampling was performed 63 days after the first vaccine or placebo injection. Produced via immunoSEQ multiplex PCR; TCRdb's table is partial and in-frame only. The sample lists 300,000 to 400,000 clones; roughly 90% were seen once. The material sequenced was peripheral blood, taken in a trial of Ad26.COV2.S vaccine versus placebo. These receptors came from a person between 18 and 65 years old who received the Ad26.COV2.S COVID-19 vaccine or a placebo.

The V and J genes are TRBV4-3 and TRBJ1-1; no definite D call. Trimming stripped 2 bases from V and 3 bases from J, with 7 bases between. The CDR3 loop spans 13 amino acids. Germline CDR1 is LGHNA and CDR2 is YSLEER. The CDR3 is CASSQMGHTEAFF. DNA of the CDR3: TGCGCCAGCAGCCAAATGGGCCACACTGAAGCTTTCTTT.

This chain uses TRBV3-1 (or the pseudogene TRBV3-2) with TRBJ2-1; D gene uncertain. Germline values: CDR1 LGHDT, CDR2 YNNKEL (reference sequence). CDR3 length equals 13 residues. Trimming shortened V by 3 bases and J by 4 bases, and 7 bases separated the two germline ends. The CDR3 here is CASSHHAYNEQFF. CDR3 in DNA: TGTGCCAGCAGCCATCACGCGTACAATGAGCAGTTCTTC.

The chain carries TRBV27 and TRBJ2-5; 10 bases fit TRBD2. Germline lookup yields CDR1 MNHEY and CDR2 SMNVEV (reference sequence). The V gene end was trimmed by 1 base and the J gene end by 5 bases; junction bases not matched to a gene: 7. The CDR3 sequence is 16 residues long. The CDR3 DNA is TGTGCCAGCAGTTTATACGGACTAGCGGCTAGGGAGACCCAGTACTTC. It specifies CASSLYGLAARETQYF.

The CDR3 region is CASSQPGGLRGRPQHF. CDR3 nucleotides: TGCGCCAGCAGCCAACCGGGGGGCCTTCGTGGGAGGCCCCAGCATTTT. The rearrangement uses TRBV4-1 and TRBJ1-5, with D perhaps matching TRBD1 (6 bases). The CDR3 is made up of 16 amino acids. Germline-derived CDR1 and CDR2 are MGHRA and YSYEKL. The V end lost 2 bases, the J end lost 9 bases, and 20 bases lay between the germline ends.

The chain couples TRBV6-2 or TRBV6-3 to TRBJ2-4; 7 bases line up with TRBD2. Trimming at V came to 1 base and at J to 6 bases, leaving 6 bases not matched to a gene. Germline V gene data show CDR1 as MNHEY and CDR2 as SVGEGT. The CDR3 has 15 amino acids. The CDR3 region has the DNA TGTGCCAGCAGTTACTGGGGGGGGACTGCAAACATTCAGTACTTC. Its protein is CASSYWGGTANIQYF.

The chain joins TRBV7-9 to TRBJ2-5; 12 bases match TRBD2. The V and J ends lost 0 bases and 5 bases, in that order; junction bases with no gene match: 4. The germline gives CDR1 SEHNR, CDR2 FQNEAQ (reference sequence). The CDR3 is 16 residues long. The CDR3 nucleotides read TGTGCCAGCAGCTTAGCGCTAGCGGGGGGGCCGGAGACCCAGTACTTC. Its protein is CASSLALAGGPETQYF.

A remark on this clone: Other DNA variants within this sample encode the same CDR3. The V call is TRBV18, the J call TRBJ1-5; D unclear. V was trimmed by 3 bases and J by 0 bases, leaving 9 bases between them. The CDR3 is 15 residues long. Germline assignment: CDR1 KGHSH and CDR2 LQKENI. CDR3: CASSPGSHSNQPQHF. The CDR3 DNA reads as TGTGCCAGCTCACCCGGCAGTCATAGCAATCAGCCCCAGCATTTT.

The genes are TRBV28 and TRBJ1-3, with D hard to call. CDR1 MDHEN and CDR2 SYDVKM come from the germline V gene. This CDR3 is built from 14 residues. V lost 5 bases to trimming and J lost 5 bases, with 13 bases between them. The CDR3, as DNA: TGTGCCAGCAGTCCGTCGACCGAGAGAAACACCATATATTTT. It translates to CASSPSTERNTIYF. Together with reference TRBV28 and TRBJ1-3, the CDR3 gives the full variable domain: DVKVTQSSRYLVKRTGEKVFLECVQDMDHENMFWYRQDPGLGLRLIYFSYDVKMKEKGDIPEGYSVSREKKERFSLILESASTNQTSMYLCASSPSTERNTIYFGEGSWLTVV.

The V gene is TRBV6-5, the J gene TRBJ1-6; D remains unclear. CDR3 length equals 13 residues. The V gene lost 11 bases and the J gene lost 5 bases, with 13 bases spanning the gap. The V gene's germline CDR1 is MNHEY and CDR2 SVGAGI. This chain's CDR3 is CAGSGSNNSPLHF. The CDR3, as DNA: TGTGCCGGGTCCGGGTCTAATAATTCACCCCTCCACTTT.

The V gene is TRBV11-3, the J gene TRBJ2-3; D possibly uses TRBD1 or TRBD2 (6 bases each). CDR1 SGHNT and CDR2 YENEEA come from the germline V gene. This CDR3 contains 16 residues. Trimming left V 1 base short and J 3 bases short, with 14 bases between. The CDR3 bases are TGTGCCAGCAGCTTAGCTCGGGGCGGGACAACAGATACGCAGTATTTT. It translates to CASSLARGGTTDTQYF.

This sequence joins TRBV14 and TRBJ1-3, with unresolved D. The CDR3 consists of 15 residues. Germline V gives CDR1 SGHDN, CDR2 FVKESK. Deletions cut 4 bases from V and 1 base from J, with 11 bases between. CDR3 in amino acids: CASSPVWGSGNTIYF. CDR3 nucleotide sequence: TGTGCCAGCAGCCCGGTATGGGGTTCTGGAAACACCATATATTTT. Complete variable domain (other parts from reference TRBV14 and TRBJ1-3): EAGVTQFPSHSVIEKGQTVTLRCDPISGHDNLYWYRRVMGKEIKFLLHFVKESKQDESGMPNNRFLAERTGGTYSTLKVQPAELEDSGVYFCASSPVWGSGNTIYFGEGSWLTVV.

This rearrangement joins TRBV15 to TRBJ1-5; D is ambiguous. CDR1 is LNHNV, CDR2 YYDKDF, per germline (reference sequence). This CDR3 is 13 amino acids long. V was cut by 0 bases and J by 7 bases, with 7 bases left in between. The CDR3 sequence: CATSRDKGQPQHF. The CDR3 nucleotides read TGTGCCACCAGCAGAGATAAGGGACAGCCCCAGCATTTT.

The V call is TRBV5-6, the J call TRBJ2-7, with a weak D call TRBD2 (6 bases). This CDR3 has 15 residues. V lost 0 bases and J 6 bases, leaving 16 bases between the germline ends. Germline assignment: CDR1 SGHDT and CDR2 YYEEEE. DNA for the CDR3: TGTGCCAGCAGCTTGGGGGTCGGCAGGGAGGTCGAGCAGTACGTC. It specifies CASSLGVGREVEQYV.

The rearrangement uses TRBV3-1 (or the pseudogene TRBV3-2) and TRBJ1-5; D is uncertain. The V gene lost 0 bases and the J gene lost 0 bases, with 12 bases spanning the gap. This CDR3 has 17 amino acids. CDR1 and CDR2 from the germline V gene are LGHDT and YNNKEL (reference sequence). The CDR3 reads CASSQEEEGDSNQPQHF. In DNA form, the CDR3 reads TGTGCCAGCAGCCAAGAGGAGGAAGGAGATAGCAATCAGCCCCAGCATTTT.

The count of this clone is one. The V and J genes are TRBV29-1 and TRBJ1-1; no definite D call. Trimming pared 5 bases from V and 5 bases from J, leaving 12 bases between. Germline V gives CDR1 SQVTM, CDR2 ANQGSEA. This CDR3 has 12 residues. The CDR3 region is CSVLRGVTEAFF. For the CDR3, the DNA is TGCAGCGTTCTCCGAGGTGTAACTGAAGCTTTCTTT.

This chain links TRBV4-1 with TRBJ1-2, with a weak D call TRBD1 (6 bases). V was cut by 5 bases and J by 2 bases, with 12 bases left in between. The V gene's germline CDR1 is MGHRA and CDR2 YSYEKL. The length of the CDR3 is 14 residues. The CDR3 is CASSEVGGNYGYTF. In DNA, the CDR3 is TGCGCCAGCAGCGAGGTAGGGGGGAACTATGGCTACACCTTC.

The chain joins TRBV5-1 to TRBJ1-5, with 8 bases that match TRBD1. Germline V gene lookup returns CDR1 SGHRS and CDR2 YFSETQ. V lost 0 bases, J lost 9 bases, and 5 bases stayed unmatched. The CDR3 spans 14 residues. The CDR3 reads CASSLGQGSGPQHF. DNA of the CDR3: TGCGCCAGCAGCTTGGGACAGGGGTCTGGGCCCCAGCATTTT. Full variable domain (rest looked up from reference TRBV5-1 and TRBJ1-5): KAGVTQTPRYLIKTRGQQVTLSCSPISGHRSVSWYQQTPGQGLQFLFEYFSETQRNKGNFPGRFSGRQFSNSRSEMNVSTLELGDSALYLCASSLGQGSGPQHFGDGTRLSIL.

This clone is a singleton in its sample. The chain couples TRBV4-3 to TRBJ1-4, with a weak D call TRBD1 (5 bases). Looked up from germline, CDR1 is LGHNA and CDR2 is YSLEER. This CDR3 spans 14 amino acids. Trimming took 0 bases from V and 5 from J, leaving 7 bases between them. In DNA, the CDR3 is TGCGCCAGCAGCCAAGATGGGGGGAATGAAAAACTGTTTTTT. Translated: CASSQDGGNEKLFF.

This chain links TRBV7-2 with TRBJ2-1; 9 positions match TRBD1. Trimming cost V 1 base and J 15 bases; bases outside gene matches: 10. Germline V lookup: CDR1 SGHTA, CDR2 FQGNSA. The CDR3 extends over 14 amino acids. The CDR3 bases are TGTGCCAGCAGCTTAGAGAGGACAGGGGCCCCCGGGTTCTTC. This translates into CASSLERTGAPGFF.

The rearrangement uses TRBV3-1 (or the pseudogene TRBV3-2) and TRBJ1-1, with D hard to call. Trimming removed 4 bases from V and 6 bases from J, with 9 bases in between. The CDR3 loop spans 12 amino acids. Looked up from germline, CDR1 is LGHDT and CDR2 is YNNKEL (reference sequence). The CDR3 DNA reads as TGTGCCAGCAGCCGGGGTGGGCCTGAAGCTTTCTTT. Amino acids: CASSRGGPEAFF.

The gene calls are TRBV25-1 and TRBJ2-1; D gene unclear. V was cut by 1 base and J by 7 bases, with 20 bases left in between. The CDR3 loop spans 17 amino acids. Per germline, CDR1 MGHDK and CDR2 SYGVNS. The chain's CDR3 is CASSESALLGGRNEQFF. The CDR3 nucleotides are TGTGCCAGCAGTGAATCAGCGCTTCTCGGCGGCAGAAATGAGCAGTTCTTC.

V and J are TRBV19 and TRBJ1-1; D perhaps matches TRBD1 (5 bases). The germline gives CDR1 LNHDA, CDR2 SQIVND (reference sequence). Trimming cost V 11 bases and J 7 bases, with 23 bases left between them. The CDR3 length is 14 residues. CDR3 in amino acids: CASSYPDSTGEAFF. CDR3 nucleotides: TGTGCCTCCTCCTACCCCGACAGTACCGGTGAAGCTTTCTTT.

The V gene is TRBV6-1, the J gene TRBJ1-2; D might be TRBD1 (6 bases). V lost 1 base and J lost 3, with 15 bases in between. The CDR3 is 16 residues long. Germline loops: CDR1 MNHNS, CDR2 SASEGT. CDR3 in amino acids: CASSEDWTAFDYGYTF. CDR3 DNA: TGTGCCAGCAGTGAAGATTGGACAGCTTTTGACTATGGCTACACCTTC.

The chain uses TRBV4-3 and TRBJ1-2; D gene uncertain. Germline V CDR1 and CDR2: LGHNA, YSLEER. CDR3 length: 13 residues. The V and J ends lost 0 bases and 8 bases respectively, with 10 bases between them. The CDR3 loop reads CASSQDHLGGYTF. The CDR3 nucleotides are TGCGCCAGCAGCCAAGATCACCTTGGGGGCTACACCTTC.

The genes are TRBV6-5 and TRBJ1-1; D not certain. The CDR3 is made up of 15 amino acids. CDR1 and CDR2 (germline): MNHEY, SVGAGI. The V and J ends lost 5 bases and 2 bases respectively, with 15 bases between them. CDR3 bases: TGTGCCAGCAGTCCTTTGGGAACTTTCAACACTGAAGCTTTCTTT. Residues: CASSPLGTFNTEAFF.

The J gene is TRBJ2-1, the V gene TRBV29-1; TRBD2 matches 9 bases. Germline V lookup: CDR1 SQVTM, CDR2 ANQGSEA. The ends lost 2 bases at V and 0 bases at J; junction bases unmatched: 8. The CDR3 loop spans 17 amino acids. The CDR3 sequence is CSVESASGTLSYNEQFF. CDR3 sequence (DNA): TGCAGCGTTGAATCGGCTAGCGGGACACTCTCCTACAATGAGCAGTTCTTC.

The rearrangement joins TRBV30 to TRBJ1-5, with 7 bases lining up with TRBD1. V lost 3 bases and J lost 7; bases outside the gene matches: 18. The CDR3 has 17 amino acids. Looked up from germline, CDR1 is GTSNPN and CDR2 is SVGIG (reference sequence). CDR3 sequence (DNA): TGTGCCTGGAGCCCCCGAATAGGGGACAGCTCTGGGCAGCCCCAGCATTTT. It translates to CAWSPRIGDSSGQPQHF.